This TCR beta chain came from a study of blood T cells in healthy people across ages. Worth noting for this clonotype: Its specificity is not known.

V shed 3 bases and J 5 bases; nucleotides not matched to a gene: 9. Germline CDR1 SGHTA, CDR2 FQGNSA. The CDR3 is 16 residues long. A sample-barcoded 5' primer and a J-beta primer mix were used in a second PCR of roughly 7 to 11 cycles. Each TCR beta cDNA got a 12-nucleotide random molecular identifier. From the 5' RACE reads, TCRdb called clonotypes with MiXCR, one entry per CDR3 protein. This sample has roughly 1,800,000 distinct CDR3 sequences, with less than 50% found just once. General observations from the study: Among long-lived donors, naive CD4+ cells were more numerous and diversity higher than in aged donors. Naive and antigen-experienced cells were not separated, limiting conclusive comparison.

The TCR comes from a woman aged 40 to 55 in good health. The rearrangement uses TRBV7-2 and TRBJ2-5, with TRBD2 matching 10 bases. Sequencing was carried out using blood. In DNA, the CDR3 is TGTGCCAGCAGCTTCCAGCGGGGGGGCCTTAGGGAGACCCAGTACTTC. It is translated as CASSFQRGGLRETQYF.